This T cell receptor (beta chain) was sequenced in a study of T cells in Graves' hyperthyroidism and ophthalmopathy (dated 2019 in TCRdb). Broadly, across the study: Peripheral blood samples were taken at the time of initial diagnosis, prior to any treatment. After blood sampling, hyperthyroidism patients were treated with methimazole at a starting dose of 30 mg daily, and ophthalmopathy patients were treated with high-dose intravenous methylprednisolone. The paper describes TCR Vbeta CDR3 sequencing of 135 peripheral blood samples, made up of 43 ophthalmopathy patients, approximately 73 hyperthyroidism patients and some 17 progressor patients. Prospective prediction of ophthalmopathy was tested in an independent validation cohort of 18 to 20 hyperthyroidism patients and approximately 17 patients who later progressed to ophthalmopathy. The 100 or so discovery patients were divided at random into training and test sets in a 7:3 ratio. To identify distinguishing TCR V-J signatures, a discovery cohort of about 100 patients was used, comprising some 45 with Graves' ophthalmopathy and around 57 with stable Graves' hyperthyroidism. In roughly six Graves' hyperthyroidism patients, the study also compared T-cell repertoires from thyroid tissue with T-cell repertoires from blood. Beyond this particular receptor, the publication reports: Most expanded thyroid clonotypes (frequency above 0.001) were also detected in blood, a finding suggesting that blood repertoires may reflect thyroid immune responses. In validation, the model predicted progression to ophthalmopathy a median of around six months before onset, with 70% to 71% sensitivity and roughly 73% specificity. A 13 V-J signature model separated ophthalmopathy from stable hyperthyroidism, with roughly 88% sensitivity and roughly 84% specificity in cross-validation and 80%/75% in testing. Sample size was not statistically predetermined, and investigators were not blinded to group allocation.

TCR beta CDR3 regions were amplified from RNA transcripts. The first round of RT-PCR for the TCR CDR3 was performed with the HTBI primer set and the Qiagen OneStep RT-PCR kit. A second multiplex PCR round built the libraries, followed by size selection and purification. Sequencing of the libraries was done on an Illumina HiSeq2000 using paired-end 100 bp reads. The authors' pipeline ran thus. SOAPnuke was used to process the raw data, removing reads that contained adapters or uncalled bases, had a mean Phred below 15, or lacked an exact match to the constant primer or identifier. COPE v1.2.5 was used to merge high-quality paired reads, and clonotypes were defined as unique nucleotide sequences. MiTCR v1.1 was used to align clonotypes to the IMGT TRBV, TRBD and TRBJ reference segments. Only V-J combinations with frequency above 0.0001, covering 98% to 99.2% of repertoires, were analysed. The TCS score was defined as the ratio of F50 (clonal expansion) to E x V (chaos), calculated using BLOSUM62-based TCRdist between CDR3 peptides within each V-J. Welch's t-statistics and random forest reduced fewer than 600 V-J features to around 14, which were used in a naive Bayes classifier (R e1071). TCRdb took the public reads, trimmed them with fastp at Q25, ran MiXCR for clone calling and kept in-frame beta chains. Entries are consolidated by CDR3 protein sequence, retaining the most common genes and DNA. The V and J calls were determined by TCRdb, not by the authors. This sample has 500,000 to 550,000 distinct CDR3 sequences in its table, and just under 20% of those were observed once. Roughly 47% of the sample lies in the top ten.

The CDR3, cysteine through phenylalanine, is 15 amino acids long. The kept DNA is CDR3 alone, 45 bases in frame from the first base. Trimming leaves V shorter by 3 bases and J shorter by 6 bases, with the junction holding 5 bases beyond the gene matches. Reading the germline V gene gives CDR1 MGHRA and CDR2 YSYEKL. Ophthalmopathy patients had moderately to severely active disease, Clinical Activity Score of at least 3, NOSPECS grade of at least 4, and duration under 3 months. Patients with uncontrolled infections, other autoimmune diseases, pregnancy or lactation were excluded. Diagnoses were established on the basis of clinical symptoms, serum thyroxine and TRAb, thyroid ultrasound, and orbital computed tomography. PBMCs were isolated from roughly 10 ml of fresh peripheral blood by Ficoll-Paque density gradient centrifugation. Total RNA was extracted with Trizol reagent, and quality was checked on an Agilent 2100 Bioanalyzer.

This clonotype turned up a few times. Its antigen is not yet known. No base-level quality is on record; no much larger clone is a single base apart. The sequence links TRBV4-1 to TRBJ2-7; 13 bases in the middle match TRBD2. The source material was blood. The sequence was collected from a man in his forties with Graves' ophthalmopathy. The CDR3 is CASSQTSGRQCEQYF. At the DNA level, the sequence is TGCGCCAGCAGCCAGACTAGCGGGAGGCAATGCGAGCAGTACTTC.